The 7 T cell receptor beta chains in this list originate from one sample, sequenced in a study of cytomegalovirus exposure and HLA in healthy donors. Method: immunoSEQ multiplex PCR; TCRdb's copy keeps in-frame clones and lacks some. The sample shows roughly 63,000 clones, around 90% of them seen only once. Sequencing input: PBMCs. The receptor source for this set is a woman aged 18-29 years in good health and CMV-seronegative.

CDR3: CASSLAGQDGYTF. The CDR3 bases are TGTGCCAGCAGCTTAGCAGGACAGGATGGCTACACCTTC. The chain employs TRBV5-6 and TRBJ1-2; 7 bases map to TRBD1. Germline CDR1 reads SGHDT; CDR2 reads YYEEEE. The CDR3 runs to 13 residues. With V trimmed by 2 bases and J by 6 bases, 4 bases remained unmatched.

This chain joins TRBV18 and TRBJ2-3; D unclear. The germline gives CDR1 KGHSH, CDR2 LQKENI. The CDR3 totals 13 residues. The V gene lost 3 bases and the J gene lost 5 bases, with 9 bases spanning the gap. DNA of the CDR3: TGTGCCAGCTCACCTCAGGTCCAAGATACGCAGTATTTT. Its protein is CASSPQVQDTQYF.

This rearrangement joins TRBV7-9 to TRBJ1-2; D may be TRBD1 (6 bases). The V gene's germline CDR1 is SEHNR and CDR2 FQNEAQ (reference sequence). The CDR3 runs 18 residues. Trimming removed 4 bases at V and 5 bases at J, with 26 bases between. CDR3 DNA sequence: TGTGCCAGCAGCTCGAGTCGGCGCACGGGACACCAATCGTATGGCTACACCTTC. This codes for CASSSSRRTGHQSYGYTF.

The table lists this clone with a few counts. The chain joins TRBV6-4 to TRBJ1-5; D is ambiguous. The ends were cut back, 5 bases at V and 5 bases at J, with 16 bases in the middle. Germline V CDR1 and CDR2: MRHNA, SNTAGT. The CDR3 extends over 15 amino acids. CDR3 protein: CASSPSLFKHQPQHF. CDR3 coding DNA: TGTGCCAGCAGTCCGAGCCTCTTCAAGCATCAGCCCCAGCATTTT.

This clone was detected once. In DNA form, the CDR3 reads TGTGCCAGCAGTTGGGACAGGGCCCAAGAGACCCAGTACTTC. Protein sequence: CASSWDRAQETQYF. The rearrangement uses TRBV28 and TRBJ2-5, with 9 bases that match TRBD1. V dropped 4 bases and J dropped 1; count of bases not matched to a gene: 1. The germline CDR1 and CDR2 sequences are MDHEN and SYDVKM. The CDR3 is 14 amino acids. Looking up the rest from reference TRBV28 and TRBJ2-5 gives the full variable domain: DVKVTQSSRYLVKRTGEKVFLECVQDMDHENMFWYRQDPGLGLRLIYFSYDVKMKEKGDIPEGYSVSREKKERFSLILESASTNQTSMYLCASSWDRAQETQYFGPGTRLLVL.

The chain's CDR3 is CASSLGTVATDTQYF. The CDR3 nucleotides read TGTGCCAGCAGCTTGGGGACAGTGGCCACAGATACGCAGTATTTT. V usage is TRBV11-2 and J usage is TRBJ2-3; 7 nucleotides line up with TRBD1. The V and J ends lost 3 bases and 2 bases, in that order; junction bases with no gene match: 5. The CDR3 has 15 residues. Germline V gene lookup returns CDR1 SGHAT and CDR2 FQNNGV.

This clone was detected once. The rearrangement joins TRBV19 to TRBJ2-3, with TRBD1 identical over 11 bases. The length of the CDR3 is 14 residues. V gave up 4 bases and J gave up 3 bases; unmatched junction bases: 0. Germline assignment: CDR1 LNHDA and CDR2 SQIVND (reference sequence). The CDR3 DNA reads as TGTGCCAGTAGTAGGGACAGGGGGACAGATACGCAGTATTTT. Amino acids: CASSRDRGTDTQYF.